The 18 T cell receptor beta chains below come from one sample, sequenced in a study of cytomegalovirus exposure and HLA in healthy donors. Libraries were prepared by immunoSEQ multiplex PCR; TCRdb keeps only in-frame clonotypes and omits some of them. The data show more than 250,000 clones, 90% seen once. The sequencing input was PBMCs. The receptors shown here come from a woman younger than 45 in good health and CMV-seronegative.

This chain links TRBV29-1 with TRBJ2-1, with 8 bases fitting TRBD2. V shed 0 bases and J 6 bases; nucleotides not matched to a gene: 13. Germline loops: CDR1 SQVTM, CDR2 ANQGSEA. The length of the CDR3 is 17 residues. The CDR3 region has the DNA TGCAGCGTTGAAGATTGGGAAAGCGGGAGTTCTTCCAATGAGCAGTTCTTC. It translates to CSVEDWESGSSSNEQFF.

A word on this clone: Other nucleotide sequences in the sample specify the same CDR3. The J gene is TRBJ2-7, the V gene TRBV5-6; no definite D call. The CDR3 runs 14 residues. Germline CDR1 SGHDT, CDR2 YYEEEE. The V end was cut by 0 bases, the J end by 1 base, with 8 bases between. In DNA, the CDR3 is TGTGCCAGCAGCTTGGCATTAGTATCCTACGAGCAGTACTTC. This translates into CASSLALVSYEQYF.

The V call is TRBV7-2, the J call TRBJ2-1, with 9 bases identical to TRBD2. This CDR3 is 14 amino acids long. Unmatched junction bases numbered 7, after V lost 1 base and J lost 12 bases. Germline CDR1 reads SGHTA; CDR2 reads FQGNSA. CDR3 amino acids: CASSLEVAGDMQFF. Written as DNA, the CDR3 is TGTGCCAGCAGCTTAGAAGTAGCGGGAGATATGCAGTTCTTC.

This clone was recorded once. This rearrangement joins TRBV28 to TRBJ2-7, with D perhaps TRBD2 (6 bases). CDR1 is MDHEN and CDR2 is SYDVKM in the germline V gene. Trimming shortened V by 8 bases and J by 4 bases, and 18 bases separated the two germline ends. The CDR3 is made up of 14 amino acids. The CDR3 bases are TGTGCCAGCCGTATTGCGGGGAGCTCGTACGAGCAGTACTTC. Its protein is CASRIAGSSYEQYF.

The chain combines TRBV19 with TRBJ2-1; 8 positions agree with TRBD2. Losses at the gene ends were 3 bases for V and 7 bases for J; bases not matched to a gene: 5. This CDR3 region has 14 residues. In germline, CDR1 is LNHDA, CDR2 SQIVND (reference sequence). The CDR3 spells CASSISASGNEQFF. In DNA form, the CDR3 reads TGTGCCAGTAGTATCTCGGCTAGCGGGAATGAGCAGTTCTTC.

This clone appeared a single time. The rearrangement links TRBV19 to TRBJ1-2, with D hard to call. Germline lookup yields CDR1 LNHDA and CDR2 SQIVND (reference sequence). The CDR3 runs to 13 residues. Trimming left V 8 bases short and J 4 bases short, with 14 bases between. CDR3 DNA: TGTGCCAGTTCCTCGGACGGGATCTATGGCTACACCTTC. The encoded protein is CASSSDGIYGYTF.

The genes are TRBV9 and TRBJ2-2; 13 bases are shared with TRBD2. CDR1 SGDLS and CDR2 YYNGEE come from the germline V gene. V was pared by 3 bases and J by 6 bases, with 8 bases of the junction left unmatched. This CDR3 has 17 residues. DNA for the CDR3: TGTGCCAGCAGCGAGGGGACTAGCGGGGCCTTGGCCGGGGAGCTGTTTTTT. Amino acid sequence: CASSEGTSGALAGELFF.

The V gene is TRBV19, the J gene TRBJ1-2, with 7 bases matching TRBD1. Trimming cost V 3 bases and J 4 bases; bases outside gene matches: 8. Looked up from germline, CDR1 is LNHDA and CDR2 is SQIVND (reference sequence). This CDR3 contains 15 residues. CDR3 amino acids: CASSMDQQGGYGYTF. In DNA form, the CDR3 reads TGTGCCAGTAGTATGGATCAGCAGGGGGGCTATGGCTACACCTTC.

This rearrangement joins TRBV7-2 to TRBJ2-1; the D gene is possibly TRBD1 (5 bases). Deletions cut 8 bases from V and 7 bases from J, with 12 bases between. This CDR3 contains 12 residues. CDR1 is SGHTA and CDR2 is FQGNSA in the germline V gene. This chain's CDR3 is CASGAWGNEQFF. CDR3 sequence (DNA): TGTGCCAGCGGGGCGTGGGGAAATGAGCAGTTCTTC.

This clone has a single count. The V gene is TRBV19, the J gene TRBJ2-7; TRBD1 or TRBD2 may be the D gene (6 bases each). CDR1 is LNHDA, CDR2 SQIVND, per germline (reference sequence). V gave up 3 bases and J gave up 3 bases, with 15 bases separating them. CDR3 length equals 15 residues. The CDR3 here is CASSIWAGEVYEQYF. The CDR3 nucleotides read TGTGCCAGTAGTATCTGGGCAGGGGAGGTCTACGAGCAGTACTTC.

The chain is built from TRBV7-6 and TRBJ2-2, with D hard to call. The germline V and J ends were trimmed by 0 bases and 1 base, with 9 bases remaining between them. Germline V gene lookup returns CDR1 SGHVS and CDR2 FNYEAQ. The CDR3 extends over 16 amino acids. Written as DNA, the CDR3 is TGTGCCAGCAGCTTAGCGCTGTTAGGGAACACCGGGGAGCTGTTTTTT. Translation gives CASSLALLGNTGELFF.

This clone turned up a few times. This chain connects TRBV7-9 to TRBJ2-2; 7 nucleotides align to TRBD2. Trimming cost V 5 bases and J 5 bases; bases outside gene matches: 8. Per the germline V gene, CDR1 is SEHNR and CDR2 is FQNEAQ (reference sequence). There are 15 residues in the CDR3. CDR3: CASSRAGDRTGELFF. The CDR3 nucleotides read TGTGCCAGCAGCCGTGCGGGAGATCGGACCGGGGAGCTGTTTTTT.

The chain joins TRBV7-3 to TRBJ1-5; the D is unclear. Per the germline V gene, CDR1 is SGHTA and CDR2 is FQGTGA. V was cut by 2 bases and J by 6 bases, with 17 bases left in between. This CDR3 is 16 amino acids long. CDR3 sequence reads: CASSLGLHPNGQPQHF. DNA of the CDR3: TGTGCCAGCAGCTTAGGATTACACCCTAACGGTCAGCCCCAGCATTTT.

The chain carries TRBV5-5 and TRBJ2-3; 8 nucleotides align to TRBD2. The CDR3 loop spans 15 amino acids. With V trimmed by 2 bases and J by 1 base, 3 bases remained unmatched. Per germline, CDR1 SGHKS and CDR2 YYEKEE (reference sequence). In DNA, the CDR3 is TGTGCCAGCAGCTTCACTAGCGGCCGCACAGATACGCAGTATTTT. Translating gives CASSFTSGRTDTQYF.

Note on this clone: Other DNA sequences in this specimen translate into the identical CDR3. V usage is TRBV27 and J usage is TRBJ2-7, with 9 bases fitting TRBD2. This CDR3 is built from 14 residues. The junction had 3 bases not matched to a gene; V was cut back by 5 bases and J by 1 base. CDR1 is MNHEY and CDR2 is SMNVEV in the germline V gene (reference sequence). CDR3 nucleotide sequence: TGTGCCAGCAGTGTAACTAGCGGGTCCTACGAGCAGTACTTC. Translating gives CASSVTSGSYEQYF.

The rearrangement links TRBV5-1 to TRBJ2-2; D is perhaps TRBD2 (5 bases). Germline assignment: CDR1 SGHRS and CDR2 YFSETQ. V lost 0 bases and J 7 bases, leaving 13 bases between the germline ends. This CDR3 region has 15 residues. The chain's CDR3 is CASSLGRGMGGELFF. The CDR3 DNA sequence: TGCGCCAGCAGCTTGGGACGAGGGATGGGCGGGGAGCTGTTTTTT. The complete variable domain, with remaining parts taken from reference TRBV5-1 and TRBJ2-2, reads KAGVTQTPRYLIKTRGQQVTLSCSPISGHRSVSWYQQTPGQGLQFLFEYFSETQRNKGNFPGRFSGRQFSNSRSEMNVSTLELGDSALYLCASSLGRGMGGELFFGEGSRLTVL.

V gene TRBV7-9 combines with J gene TRBJ2-7; no clear D gene. V was cut by 5 bases and J by 3 bases, with 8 bases left in between. The CDR3 is 12 residues long. In germline, CDR1 is SEHNR, CDR2 FQNEAQ (reference sequence). The CDR3 DNA is TGTGCCAGCAGCCCCTATGACTACGAGCAGTACTTC. Translated: CASSPYDYEQYF.

The chain uses TRBV7-6 and TRBJ2-3; a possible D gene is TRBD2 (6 bases). CDR1 is SGHVS, CDR2 FNYEAQ, per germline. The CDR3 runs to 16 residues. Trimming took off 5 bases at V and 5 bases at J, with 20 bases between the two ends. The CDR3 reads CASSLLWREAGDTQYF. The CDR3 DNA is TGTGCCAGCAGCCTCCTCTGGCGGGAAGCGGGAGATACGCAGTATTTT. Full variable domain (outside the CDR3, taken from reference TRBV7-6 and TRBJ2-3): GAGVSQSPRYKVTKRGQDVALRCDPISGHVSLYWYRQALGQGPEFLTYFNYEAQQDKSGLPNDRFSAERPEGSISTLTIQRTEQRDSAMYRCASSLLWREAGDTQYFGPGTRLTVL.